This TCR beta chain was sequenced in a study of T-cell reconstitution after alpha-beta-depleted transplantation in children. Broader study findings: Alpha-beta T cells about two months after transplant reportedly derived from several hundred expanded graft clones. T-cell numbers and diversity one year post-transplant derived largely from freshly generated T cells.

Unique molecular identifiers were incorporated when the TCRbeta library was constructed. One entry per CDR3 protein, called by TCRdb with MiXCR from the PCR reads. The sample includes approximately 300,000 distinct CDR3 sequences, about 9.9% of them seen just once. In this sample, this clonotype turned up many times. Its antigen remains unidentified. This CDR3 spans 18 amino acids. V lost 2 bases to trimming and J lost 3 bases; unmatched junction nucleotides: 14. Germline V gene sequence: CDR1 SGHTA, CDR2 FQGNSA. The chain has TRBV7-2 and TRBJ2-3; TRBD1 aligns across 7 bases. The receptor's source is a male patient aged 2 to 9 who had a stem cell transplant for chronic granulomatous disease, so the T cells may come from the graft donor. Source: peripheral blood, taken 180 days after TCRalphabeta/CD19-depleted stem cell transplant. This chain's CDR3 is CASSLSPPTGTWTDTQYF. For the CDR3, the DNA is TGTGCCAGCAGCTTATCCCCCCCGACAGGGACCTGGACAGATACGCAGTATTTT.